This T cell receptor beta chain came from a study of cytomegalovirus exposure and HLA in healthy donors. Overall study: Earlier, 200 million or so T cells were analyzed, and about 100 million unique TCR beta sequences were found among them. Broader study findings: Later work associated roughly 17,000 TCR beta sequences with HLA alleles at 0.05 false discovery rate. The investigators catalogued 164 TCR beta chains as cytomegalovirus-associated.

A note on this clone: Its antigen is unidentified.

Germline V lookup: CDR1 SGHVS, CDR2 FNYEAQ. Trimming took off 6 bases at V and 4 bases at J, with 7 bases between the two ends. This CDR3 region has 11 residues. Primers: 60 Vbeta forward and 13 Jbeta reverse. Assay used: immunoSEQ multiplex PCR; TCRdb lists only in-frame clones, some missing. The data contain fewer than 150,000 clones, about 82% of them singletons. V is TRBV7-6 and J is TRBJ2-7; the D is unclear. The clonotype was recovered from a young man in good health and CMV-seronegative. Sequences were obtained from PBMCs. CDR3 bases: TGTGCCAGCAGTAACAAGTACGAGCAGTACTTC. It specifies CASSNKYEQYF.